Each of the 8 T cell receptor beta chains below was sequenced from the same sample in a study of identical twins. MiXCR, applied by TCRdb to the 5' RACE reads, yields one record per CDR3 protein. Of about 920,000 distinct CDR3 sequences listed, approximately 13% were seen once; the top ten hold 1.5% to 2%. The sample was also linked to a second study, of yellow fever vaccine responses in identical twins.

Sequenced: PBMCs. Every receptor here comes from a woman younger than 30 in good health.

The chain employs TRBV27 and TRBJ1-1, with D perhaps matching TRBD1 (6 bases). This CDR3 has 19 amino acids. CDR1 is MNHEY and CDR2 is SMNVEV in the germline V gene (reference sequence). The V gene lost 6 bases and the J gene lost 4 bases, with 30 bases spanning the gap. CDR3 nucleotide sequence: TGTGCCAGCAGCCAATATCTCCGGGGGCTGGGAGGTCCGGGCACTGAAGCTTTCTTT. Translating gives CASSQYLRGLGGPGTEAFF.

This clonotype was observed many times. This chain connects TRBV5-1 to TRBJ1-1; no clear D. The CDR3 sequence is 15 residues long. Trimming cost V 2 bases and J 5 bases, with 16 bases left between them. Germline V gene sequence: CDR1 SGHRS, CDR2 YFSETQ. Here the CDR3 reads CASSLLAVLGTEAFF. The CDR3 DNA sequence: TGCGCCAGCAGCTTACTGGCAGTCCTCGGGACTGAAGCTTTCTTT. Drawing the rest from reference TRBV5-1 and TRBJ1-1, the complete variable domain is KAGVTQTPRYLIKTRGQQVTLSCSPISGHRSVSWYQQTPGQGLQFLFEYFSETQRNKGNFPGRFSGRQFSNSRSEMNVSTLELGDSALYLCASSLLAVLGTEAFFGQGTRLTVV.

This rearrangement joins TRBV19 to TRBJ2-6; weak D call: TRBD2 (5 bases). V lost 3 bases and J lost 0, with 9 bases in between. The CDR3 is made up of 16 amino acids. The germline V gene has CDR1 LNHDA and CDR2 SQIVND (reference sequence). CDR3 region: CASSIVGSSGANVLTF. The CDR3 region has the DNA TGTGCCAGTAGTATCGTAGGGAGCTCTGGGGCCAACGTCCTGACTTTC.

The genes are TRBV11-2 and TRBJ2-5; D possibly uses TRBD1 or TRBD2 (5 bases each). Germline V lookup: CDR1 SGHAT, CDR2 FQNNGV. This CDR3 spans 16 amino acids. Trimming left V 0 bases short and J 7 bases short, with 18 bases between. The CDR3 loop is CASSLELEGREWTQYF. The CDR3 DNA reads TGTGCCAGCAGCTTAGAATTAGAGGGCAGGGAATGGACCCAGTACTTC.

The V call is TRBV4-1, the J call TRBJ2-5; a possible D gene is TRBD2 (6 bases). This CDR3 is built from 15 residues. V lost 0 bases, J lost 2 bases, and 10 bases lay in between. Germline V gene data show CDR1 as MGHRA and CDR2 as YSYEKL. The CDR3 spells CASSQDSGTQETQYF. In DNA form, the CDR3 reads TGCGCCAGCAGCCAAGATAGCGGCACACAAGAGACCCAGTACTTC.

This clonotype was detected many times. The CDR3 here is CASSGGQGWNTEAFF. The CDR3 coding sequence is TGCGCCAGCAGCGGGGGACAGGGGTGGAACACTGAAGCTTTCTTT. The rearrangement joins TRBV5-1 to TRBJ1-1; the match to TRBD1 covers 10 bases. V shed 4 bases, J shed 1 base, and the junction held 4 bases outside the gene matches. Germline lookup yields CDR1 SGHRS and CDR2 YFSETQ. This CDR3 contains 15 residues. The full variable domain, in which reference TRBV5-1 and TRBJ1-1 provide the parts outside the CDR3, is KAGVTQTPRYLIKTRGQQVTLSCSPISGHRSVSWYQQTPGQGLQFLFEYFSETQRNKGNFPGRFSGRQFSNSRSEMNVSTLELGDSALYLCASSGGQGWNTEAFFGQGTRLTVV.

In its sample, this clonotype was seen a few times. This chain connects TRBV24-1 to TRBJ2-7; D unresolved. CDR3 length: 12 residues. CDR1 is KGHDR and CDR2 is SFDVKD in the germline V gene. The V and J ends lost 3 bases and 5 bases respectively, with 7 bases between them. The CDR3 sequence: CATSDGLNEQYF. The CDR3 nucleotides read TGTGCCACCAGTGATGGGCTGAACGAGCAGTACTTC.

CDR3 protein: CSARTVRKTQYF. For the CDR3, the DNA is TGCAGTGCAAGGACGGTCCGGAAGACCCAGTACTTC. The J gene is TRBJ2-5, the V gene TRBV20-1; D gene uncertain. The germline V gene encodes CDR1 DFQATT and CDR2 SNEGSKA (reference sequence). This CDR3 contains 12 residues. Trimming shortened V by 6 bases and J by 6 bases, and 14 bases separated the two germline ends.